The T cell receptor (beta chain) under discussion was sequenced for a study of cytomegalovirus exposure and HLA in healthy donors. The table lists this clone with a few counts. The PCR employed 60 Vbeta primers together with 13 Jbeta primers. The protocol was immunoSEQ multiplex PCR, while the TCRdb copy is restricted to in-frame clones and leaves out a portion. Here the sample spans 110,000 to 150,000 clones, approximately 80% being singletons. Germline CDR1 and CDR2: SGHVS and FQNEAQ. The CDR3 length is 15 residues. V was pared by 5 bases and J by 4 bases, with 8 bases of the junction left unmatched.

This receptor was taken from a young woman in good health and CMV-seropositive. The sample taken for sequencing was PBMCs. The genes are TRBV7-8 and TRBJ2-3; 8 nucleotides agree with TRBD2. In DNA form, the CDR3 reads TGTGCCAGCAGCCCGGGACTAGGATTTCCAGATACGCAGTATTTT. Its protein is CASSPGLGFPDTQYF.